This T cell receptor (beta chain) came from a study of circulating and synovial CD4+ cells in juvenile arthritis (dated by TCRdb to between 2013 and 2015). Broadly, across the study: TCRbeta CDR3 repertoires of circulating HLA-DR+ CD4 T cells, bulk blood CD4 T cells and synovial CD4 T cells were compared within each patient. The goal of the repertoire sequencing was to confirm that synovial clonotypes were enriched in a circulating synovial-like CD4 T cell subset.

Trimming leaves V shorter by 10 bases and J shorter by 4 bases, with the junction holding 10 bases beyond the gene matches. The germline V gene encodes CDR1 SGHVS and CDR2 FQNEAQ. The CDR3, cysteine through phenylalanine, is 14 amino acids long. Of all the DNA, just the CDR3 is kept, 42 bases in frame from base 1. The library came from the immunoSEQ multiplex PCR assay. An external provider performed TCRbeta CDR3 sequencing as a commercial service. In the paper's pipeline: Productive nucleotide sequences and amino acid sequences obtained through in silico translation were used in the analyses. Diversity was measured as Renyi entropy over a range of alpha values, and the median of 200 repeated subsamples was taken to equalise sample size. For clustering, the distance between each pair of repertoires was computed as one minus the Chao-modified Jaccard index, which corrected for under-sampling. Frequency-weighted overlap with synovial clonotypes was calculated over 200 sample sizes with 200 draws without replacement at each size, and the overlap was reported at the size of the smaller sample. TCRdb stores this immuneACCESS table with in-frame sequences only. Part of the clones is absent; in the studies checked, under half of the shortfall reflects unresolved V genes, and no reason is known for the rest. V and J calls and clone size are given by that table; D and trimming were obtained from the DNA. The sample table holds 30,000 to 40,000 clones, of which more than 90% were seen once. Roughly 0.69% of the sample is held by the ten biggest clonotypes.

Overall results and qualifications from the work: Because T cell genome counts differed by at least an order of magnitude between CPL and bulk blood CD4 samples, sample-size effects were addressed. Compared with bulk blood CD4 repertoires, both the synovial and the circulating pathogenic-like lymphocyte repertoires were less diverse, and some CPL samples were as oligoclonal as synovium. No difference between circulating pathogenic-like lymphocytes and bulk blood T cells was detected by traditional Vbeta family usage analysis. Circulating pathogenic-like lymphocytes were found to cluster with synovial T cells, and a substantially higher fraction of CDR3 sequences was shared with synovium by circulating pathogenic-like lymphocytes than by bulk blood. Overlap with synovium increased with sequencing depth, so measured shared-clonotype fractions likely underestimated the full repertoire overlap.

The sequenced samples were obtained from patients with active juvenile idiopathic arthritis. Cells were sorted right after thawing, and dead cells were excluded with Live/Dead Fixable Near-IR Stain. As concerns this clone: Its antigen is unknown. No base qualities exist here, and no much larger clone lies one base off it.

The receptor was isolated from a human donor with juvenile idiopathic arthritis. The chain links TRBV7-8 with TRBJ2-7; 10 central nucleotides agree with TRBD1. The sequenced sample consisted of CD4+ T cells from blood. The CDR3 sequence is CATYAGQGSYEQYF. Here is the DNA: TGTGCCACCTACGCGGGACAGGGGTCTTACGAGCAGTACTTC.